The 16 T cell receptor beta chains below come from one sample, sequenced in a study of T cell repertoires in aging, cancer and after chemotherapy. Multiplex touch-down PCR with TRB-A/B primers amplified rearranged V-D-J TRB sequences. From the multiplex PCR reads, TCRdb called clonotypes with MiXCR, one entry per CDR3 protein. The repertoire holds 10,000 to 15,000 distinct CDR3 sequences, under 40% seen once, with about 7% in the top ten. Peripheral blood genomic DNA, not sorted cells or RNA, was the template. Sequencing was performed on blood. The receptor set was obtained from a human donor in good health. The donor label of this sample is uncertain.

This clonotype was observed a few times. The V gene is TRBV11-3, the J gene TRBJ2-1, with D uncertain. Deletions cut 2 bases from V and 5 bases from J, with 7 bases between. Germline V gene sequence: CDR1 SGHNT, CDR2 YENEEA. CDR3 length equals 13 residues. In nucleotides, the CDR3 is TGTGCCAGCAGCTTAACCGTTCACAATGAGCAGTTCTTC. This encodes CASSLTVHNEQFF.

CDR3 region: CASSYSGTGWVQPQHF. The CDR3 DNA reads as TGTGCCAGCAGTTACTCGGGGACAGGGTGGGTACAGCCCCAGCATTTT. J is TRBJ1-5 and V is TRBV6-6, with TRBD1 matching over 9 bases. In germline, CDR1 is MNHNY, CDR2 SVGAGI (reference sequence). This CDR3 has 16 residues. The ends lost 0 bases at V and 7 bases at J; junction bases unmatched: 7.

V gene TRBV6-1 combines with J gene TRBJ2-7; D is unresolved. The CDR3 sequence is 14 residues long. CDR1 is MNHNS, CDR2 SASEGT, per germline. Trimming removed 7 bases at V and 1 base at J, with 14 bases between. The CDR3 region has the DNA TGTGCCAGCACGCTCCTCCCAGGTTCCTACGAGCAGTACTTC. It is translated as CASTLLPGSYEQYF.

The V and J genes are TRBV13 and TRBJ1-1; tentatively, D is TRBD1 (5 bases). CDR3 length: 15 residues. The germline CDR1 and CDR2 sequences are PRHDT and FYEKMQ (reference sequence). V lost 4 bases and J lost 1, with 13 bases in between. The CDR3 DNA is TGTGCCAGCAGCTCCCCAAACACAGGGAACACTGAAGCTTTCTTT. It is translated as CASSSPNTGNTEAFF.

V is TRBV6-6 and J is TRBJ2-1; 11 nucleotides line up with TRBD2. Germline V gene data show CDR1 as MNHNY and CDR2 as SVGAGI (reference sequence). The CDR3 covers 15 residues. J gave up 8 bases and V 5 bases, and 8 bases lay outside the gene matches. The CDR3 loop is CASSLLAGELDEQFF. The DNA of the CDR3 is TGTGCCAGCAGTCTACTAGCGGGAGAGCTAGATGAGCAGTTCTTC.

This clonotype was recorded a few times. This chain uses TRBV6-1 with TRBJ2-7, with D hard to call. This CDR3 has 12 amino acids. V dropped 8 bases and J dropped 5 bases, with 13 bases sitting between them. CDR1 is MNHNS and CDR2 is SASEGT in the germline V gene. The DNA of the CDR3 is TGTGCCAGCGAAAACCCGAGTGACGAGCAGTACTTC. This translates into CASENPSDEQYF.

The chain joins TRBV6-6 to TRBJ1-3; 8 nucleotides match TRBD1. V gave up 6 bases and J gave up 6 bases; unmatched junction bases: 10. CDR1 and CDR2 from the germline V gene are MNHNY and SVGAGI (reference sequence). The CDR3 spans 15 residues. CDR3 coding DNA: TGTGCCAGCAGCAACCGACAGGGGTTGGCAAACACCATATATTTT. This sequence encodes CASSNRQGLANTIYF.

The sample holds one count of this clonotype. At one end the junction does not follow the germline gene, possibly because of a read error. The chain has TRBV6-6 and TRBJ2-7; tentatively, D is TRBD1 (5 bases). The germline V gene has CDR1 MNHNY and CDR2 SVGAGI (reference sequence). The CDR3 is 15 residues long. The CDR3 coding sequence is TGTGCCAGCAGTTATGGGGCTCCCGGTACCGATGAGCAGCACTTC. It translates to CASSYGAPGTDEQHF.

J is TRBJ1-4 and V is TRBV15, with D possibly TRBD1 on 5 matching bases. V lost 6 bases to trimming and J lost 5 bases, with 13 bases between them. CDR1 LNHNV and CDR2 YYDKDF come from the germline V gene (reference sequence). This CDR3 contains 14 residues. DNA of the CDR3: TGTGCCACCAGGGCGTACGGGGCCAATGAAAAACTGTTTTTT. It specifies CATRAYGANEKLFF.

This chain joins TRBV12-3 or TRBV12-4 and TRBJ2-7; 10 bases align to TRBD1. After removal of 6 bases from V and 5 bases from J, the junction contained 7 bases not matched to a gene. This CDR3 comprises 14 residues. As DNA, the CDR3 is TGTGCCAGCAGCCAGGGACAGGGGAGGAACGAGCAGTACTTC. Translating it yields CASSQGQGRNEQYF.

This clonotype was found a few times. The gene calls are TRBV19 and TRBJ2-7; 7 nucleotides match TRBD2. CDR1 and CDR2 from the germline V gene are LNHDA and SQIVND (reference sequence). The CDR3 consists of 15 residues. Unmatched junction bases numbered 8, after V lost 5 bases and J lost 1 base. CDR3 residues: CASSSGASGSYEQYF. Here the CDR3 DNA reads TGTGCCAGTAGTTCCGGGGCTAGCGGTTCCTACGAGCAGTACTTC.

Comment on this clonotype: A read error may produce the germline difference seen at one junction end. V and J are TRBV5-6 and TRBJ2-7; 13 bases are shared with TRBD2. Germline CDR1 and CDR2: SGHDT and YYEEEE. CDR3 length equals 17 residues. DNA of the CDR3: TGCGCCAGCAGCTTGCGGACTAGCGGGAGTTTTAGGTACGAGCAGTACTTC. It is translated as CASSLRTSGSFRYEQYF.

This clonotype was seen only a few times. J is TRBJ2-7 and V is TRBV18; tentative D call: TRBD2 (7 bases). Deletions cut 2 bases from V and 3 bases from J, with 14 bases between. The CDR3 extends over 15 amino acids. The V gene's germline CDR1 is KGHSH and CDR2 LQKENI. CDR3: CASSPGGGRNYEQYF. DNA of the CDR3: TGTGCCAGCTCACCAGGCGGGGGCCGCAACTACGAGCAGTACTTC.

A word on this clonotype: At one of its ends the junction is not consistent with the germline gene, which may arise from a read error. The chain has TRBV5-5 and TRBJ2-3, with TRBD2 matching 15 bases. This CDR3 is 16 amino acids long. Looked up from germline, CDR1 is SGHKS and CDR2 is YYEKEE (reference sequence). The CDR3 sequence: CASSLGTSGRTLGQYF. The CDR3 DNA is TGCGCCAGCAGCTTGGGGACTAGCGGGAGGACCTTAGGACAGTATTTT.

The genes are TRBV6-5 and TRBJ1-5; tentative D call: TRBD1 (5 bases). Trimming removed 0 bases at V and 1 base at J, with 7 bases between. Per germline, CDR1 MNHEY and CDR2 SVGAGI. The CDR3 consists of 15 residues. As DNA, the CDR3 is TGTGCCAGCAGTTACTCTGAGGGGAGCAATCAGCCCCAGCATTTT. Amino acids: CASSYSEGSNQPQHF.

The chain combines TRBV10-3 with TRBJ2-3; 8 nucleotides match TRBD2. J gave up 6 bases and V 6 bases, and 8 bases lay outside the gene matches. Germline values: CDR1 ENHRY, CDR2 SYGVKD. This CDR3 is built from 14 residues. CDR3 sequence: CAIRDPQRGDTQYF. The CDR3 region has the DNA TGTGCCATCAGGGACCCCCAGCGGGGGGATACGCAGTATTTT.